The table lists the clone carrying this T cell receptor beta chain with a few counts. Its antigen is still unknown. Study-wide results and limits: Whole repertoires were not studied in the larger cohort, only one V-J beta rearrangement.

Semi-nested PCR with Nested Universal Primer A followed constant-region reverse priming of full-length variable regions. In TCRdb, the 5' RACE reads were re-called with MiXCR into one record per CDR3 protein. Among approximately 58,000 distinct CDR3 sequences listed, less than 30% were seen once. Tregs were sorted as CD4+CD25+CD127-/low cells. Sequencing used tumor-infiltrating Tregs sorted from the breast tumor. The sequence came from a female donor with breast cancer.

CDR3 nucleotides: TGTGCCAGCAGCAATTTAGGACAGGGTAATCAGCCCCAGCATTTT. Residues: CASSNLGQGNQPQHF. The gene calls are TRBV5-6 and TRBJ1-5; the match to TRBD1 covers 8 bases. The CDR3 totals 15 residues. V trimming: 4 bases; J trimming: 4 bases; junction bases outside the gene matches: 7. CDR1 and CDR2 (germline): SGHDT, YYEEEE.